This T cell receptor (beta chain) came from a study of PD-L1 blockade in urothelial cancer (dated by TCRdb to about 2017). With regard to the full study: All patients started therapy around 2014 and received atezolizumab 1,200 mg intravenously every 3 weeks. In the same patients who had TCR sequencing, pretreatment tumors also underwent whole exome sequencing and RNA sequencing. About 90% of the roughly 30 patients were identified as males with urothelial cancer of bladder origin, and a prior smoking history was reported by 18 of 29 patients. Durable clinical benefit meant progression-free survival longer than 6 months, and TCR features were also tested against progression-free and overall survival. An ECOG performance status of 0 or 1 was recorded for the patients, and 0 to 3 prior chemotherapy regimens had been received by the patients. Blood samples were analyzed 3 weeks after the start of treatment (second dose) and 6 weeks after the start of treatment. Durable clinical benefit was achieved by nine patients and was not achieved by 20 patients. Pretreatment blood TCR-seq was available for twenty-nine patients, at least one posttreatment blood collection was obtained for approximately 25 patients, and tumor TCR-seq was available for approximately 25 patients. The study was an exploratory multi-omic analysis of somatic, immune and clinical correlates of response to PD-L1 blockade with atezolizumab in urothelial cancer. Pretreatment tumor samples, along with matched peripheral blood serially collected before and after atezolizumab treatment, were subjected to TCR sequencing. Blood samples yielded a median of about 150,000 T cells and some 80,000 unique TCRs, with median clonality approximately 0.08.

Read against the paper, the sample's time point label means: pretreatment peripheral blood. A total of under 35 patients with locally advanced or metastatic urothelial carcinoma, treated at Memorial Sloan Kettering on a trial protocol, made up the cohort. Peripheral blood mononuclear cells were collected pretreatment and during treatment, with between 1 and 8 total time points per patient. The Qiagen DNeasy Blood extraction kit was used to purify genomic DNA from total PBMCs and from tumor samples. PBMCs were collected pretreatment and during treatment, and were isolated and stored as previously described. Synthetic TCR analog templates were spiked into each PCR so that absolute template abundance could be estimated from read counts. The immunoSEQ assay used bias-controlled V and J gene primers to amplify TCRbeta CDR3 regions from genomic DNA. Rearranged TCRbeta segments were sequenced at approximately 20X coverage. As for how the authors treated the data: Sequencing errors were corrected by clustering, and CDR3s were annotated against IMGT so that V, D and J genes could be assigned. Only productive TCRbeta rearrangements were used in downstream analyses, excluding out-of-frame or stop-codon sequences. Clonality was computed as one minus Shannon entropy normalized by the log of the number of unique productive sequences. Clones differing between time points or between blood and tumor were identified by Fisher's exact test with Benjamini-Hochberg correction at adjusted p below 0.01. As stored in TCRdb, this immuneACCESS dataset retains in-frame rearrangements with V and J assigned. A fraction of the clones does not appear; measured against another copy, unresolved V genes explain less than half of the discrepancy, and the remainder lacks a known reason. V, J and clone size were drawn from that table, and D and trimming were deduced from the DNA. Here the sample has approximately 86,000 clones; 70% to 90% occur a single time. About 6.9% of the sample is held by the ten biggest clonotypes.

Results and caveats for the whole study, not just this receptor: Because the sample size was small (n ≈ 30) and many exploratory analyses were performed, the results are intended to be hypothesis-generating. Improved progression-free and overall survival was associated with having pretreatment peripheral blood TCR clonality below the median. Patients with durable benefit showed greater expansion of tumor-associated TCR clones in peripheral blood 3 weeks after starting treatment (n of about 20, p = 0.022).

A remark on this clone: There is no known antigen for this receptor. Base qualities were left out, and no much larger clone turns up one base away.

From cysteine to phenylalanine, the CDR3 is 15 amino acids long. The CDR3 DNA has 45 bases and is translated from base 1. CDR1 and CDR2 were assigned from the germline V gene as MGHDK and SYGVNS. Deletion took 7 bases off V and 0 bases off J, with a span of 13 bases between the germline ends. The chain joins TRBV25-1 to TRBJ1-3, and TRBD1 may be the D gene, going by 6 matching bases. The TCR originated in a man in his forties or fifties with urothelial cancer. The sample consisted of PBMCs, taken around atezolizumab (anti-PD-L1) treatment. The DNA sequence is given as TGTGCCAGCACCGCAGGGGCCAACTCTGGAAACACCATATATTTT. Translated, this gives CASTAGANSGNTIYF.